This T cell receptor beta chain was obtained from a study of Graves' ophthalmopathy and Graves' hyperthyroidism. Looking at the study overall: Researchers obtained peripheral blood at initial diagnosis, before any treatment had begun. Whole-study results and caveats: Sensitivity reached more than 85% and specificity 81.08% for a 13-signature model separating ophthalmopathy from stable hyperthyroidism.

The CDR3 totals 14 residues. CDR1 and CDR2 (germline): LNHDA, SQIVND (reference sequence). V gave up 6 bases and J gave up 0 bases; unmatched junction bases: 4. CDR3 regions of TCR beta were amplified from RNA transcripts. An initial RT-PCR round employing HTBI primers preceded a second-round multiplex PCR. MiXCR, applied by TCRdb to the multiplex PCR reads, yields one record per CDR3 protein. The table includes about 740,000 distinct CDR3 sequences, 40% detected once. As diagnostic evidence, clinical symptoms, serum thyroxine, TRAb, thyroid ultrasound and orbital computed tomography were relied upon. With respect to this clonotype: The antigen remains undetermined.

This TCR was sampled from an adult man with Graves' ophthalmopathy. V usage is TRBV19 and J usage is TRBJ2-5; 7 bases are a match to TRBD2. Sequenced sample: peripheral blood. As DNA, the CDR3 is TGTGCCAGTAGCGGGAGGTCGTACCAAGAGACCCAGTACTTC. It specifies CASSGRSYQETQYF.